The 4 T cell receptor beta chains below all came from one sample that was sequenced in a study of T cells in Graves' hyperthyroidism and ophthalmopathy. Researchers took RNA transcripts and amplified the TCR beta CDR3 regions from them. TCR CDR3 underwent first-round RT-PCR with the HTBI primer set. TCRdb recomputed calls from the multiplex PCR reads with MiXCR, one row per CDR3 protein. The table lists tens of thousands of distinct CDR3 sequences, around 48% of them singletons, with about 6% in the top ten. Sequenced: blood. These receptors were collected from a woman aged 50 to 60 with Graves' hyperthyroidism that later progressed to Graves' ophthalmopathy.

This clonotype was counted ten times or more. The chain uses TRBV30 and TRBJ2-7; D not resolved. V was trimmed by 3 bases and J by 5 bases, leaving 8 bases between them. Germline lookup yields CDR1 GTSNPN and CDR2 SVGIG (reference sequence). The CDR3 covers 11 residues. CDR3 sequence reads: CAWSRDNEQYF. As DNA, the CDR3 is TGTGCCTGGAGCAGAGATAACGAGCAGTACTTC.

Relative to its sample, this clonotype is medium-sized (0.01 to 0.1%). In nucleotides, the CDR3 is TGTGCCAGCAGTGGCAGTAACTATGGCTACACCTTC. Translation gives CASSGSNYGYTF. V is TRBV2 and J is TRBJ1-2, with D uncertain. Trimming stripped 4 bases from V and 1 base from J, with 4 bases between. The CDR3 contains 12 residues. From germline, CDR1 is SNHLY and CDR2 FYNNEI.

The chain recombines TRBV7-9 with TRBJ2-7; D is perhaps TRBD2 (5 bases). CDR3 size: 14 residues. From germline, CDR1 is SEHNR and CDR2 FQNEAQ (reference sequence). Trimming removed 5 bases at V and 5 bases at J, with 16 bases between. The CDR3 loop reads CASSQGGNSHEQYF. The CDR3 nucleotides are TGTGCCAGCAGCCAAGGAGGCAACAGCCACGAGCAGTACTTC.

The chain recombines TRBV6-5 with TRBJ1-1, with D perhaps TRBD1 (6 bases). Germline-derived CDR1 and CDR2 are MNHEY and SVGAGI. Trimming cost V 6 bases and J 8 bases, with 22 bases left between them. The CDR3 has 15 residues. CDR3 DNA: TGTGCCAGCAGCCGACCTGACAGAACTCAGGGGGAAGCTTTCTTT. Translating gives CASSRPDRTQGEAFF.